These 17 T cell receptor beta chains share one sample of origin, sequenced in a study of blood T cell repertoires in COVID-19. The method was immunoSEQ multiplex PCR; TCRdb's version includes in-frame clones alone and lacks a portion of them. Among approximately 270,000 clones listed, about nine tenths were seen once. Sequencing was performed on peripheral blood. The receptors here all came from a man aged 50-59 years with acute or convalescent COVID-19.

This chain connects TRBV11-1 to TRBJ1-1; TRBD1 aligns across 11 bases. CDR1 is SGHAT and CDR2 is FQDESV in the germline V gene (reference sequence). V gave up 4 bases and J gave up 4 bases; unmatched junction bases: 8. CDR3 length: 16 amino acids. CDR3: CASSWGPGTGGTEAFF. The CDR3 region has the DNA TGTGCCAGCAGCTGGGGCCCCGGGACAGGGGGCACTGAAGCTTTCTTT.

With respect to this clone: Other DNA sequences in the sample encode the same CDR3. The gene calls are TRBV15 and TRBJ1-1; no reliable D call. The CDR3 totals 13 residues. Trimming stripped 1 base from V and 1 base from J, with 4 bases between. CDR1 is LNHNV and CDR2 is YYDKDF in the germline V gene (reference sequence). Here the CDR3 reads CATSRGGNTEAFF. In DNA form, the CDR3 reads TGTGCCACCAGCAGAGGCGGGAACACTGAAGCTTTCTTT.

The rearrangement joins TRBV3-1 (or the pseudogene TRBV3-2) to TRBJ2-7; D may be TRBD2 (6 bases). With 3 bases removed from V and 5 bases from J, the gap between germline ends came to 8 bases. The germline V gene encodes CDR1 LGHDT and CDR2 YNNKEL (reference sequence). The CDR3 is made up of 12 amino acids. The CDR3 sequence: CASSHSGDEQYF. In nucleotides, the CDR3 is TGTGCCAGCAGCCATTCGGGGGACGAGCAGTACTTC.

This chain uses TRBV6-5 with TRBJ2-1; weak D call: TRBD2 (5 bases). Germline V gene data show CDR1 as MNHEY and CDR2 as SVGAGI. Trimming left V 2 bases short and J 6 bases short, with 8 bases between. This CDR3 has 13 amino acids. The CDR3 DNA sequence: TGTGCCAGCAGTTACGGCCTAGCCAATGAGCAGTTCTTC. This translates into CASSYGLANEQFF.

The genes are TRBV27 and TRBJ2-5; the D gene is possibly TRBD2 (6 bases). The germline gives CDR1 MNHEY, CDR2 SMNVEV (reference sequence). V lost 0 bases, J lost 5 bases, and 16 bases lay in between. The CDR3 is 16 residues long. The CDR3 bases are TGTGCCAGCAGTTTATCCGGATGGAGGGGTGGGGAGACCCAGTACTTC. Amino acid sequence: CASSLSGWRGGETQYF.

The V gene is TRBV4-1, the J gene TRBJ1-6; 7 nucleotides line up with TRBD1. Germline CDR1 reads MGHRA; CDR2 reads YSYEKL. The V and J ends lost 5 bases and 13 bases, in that order; junction bases with no gene match: 20. This CDR3 spans 17 amino acids. The CDR3 sequence: CASSSKGGSDRTAPLHF. In DNA form, the CDR3 reads TGCGCCAGCAGCTCAAAAGGCGGGTCGGACAGGACCGCTCCCCTCCACTTT.

The V gene is TRBV6-5, the J gene TRBJ2-5; possible D gene TRBD1, 5 bases. This CDR3 spans 13 amino acids. CDR1 and CDR2 from the germline V gene are MNHEY and SVGAGI. The V and J ends lost 4 bases and 5 bases respectively, with 11 bases between them. The CDR3 region has the DNA TGTGCCAGCAGTTGGGGCCTTGGGGAGACCCAGTACTTC. Protein product: CASSWGLGETQYF.

The CDR3 here is CASSFMGDFNEKLFF. CDR3 DNA: TGTGCCAGCAGCTTTATGGGGGACTTTAATGAAAAACTGTTTTTT. The rearrangement joins TRBV5-4 to TRBJ1-4, with D possibly being TRBD1 (5 bases). The CDR3 is 15 residues long. Germline values: CDR1 SGHNT, CDR2 YYREEE (reference sequence). Trimming left V 2 bases short and J 4 bases short, with 12 bases between.

This sequence joins TRBV11-1 and TRBJ2-5; D may be TRBD1 (5 bases). Looked up from germline, CDR1 is SGHAT and CDR2 is FQDESV (reference sequence). The CDR3 loop spans 11 amino acids. Trimming stripped 3 bases from V and 7 bases from J, with 6 bases between. The CDR3 DNA reads TGTGCCAGCAGCTTTCAGGGGACCCAGTACTTC. Its translation: CASSFQGTQYF. The complete variable domain, with remaining parts taken from reference TRBV11-1 and TRBJ2-5, reads EAEVAQSPRYKITEKSQAVAFWCDPISGHATLYWYRQILGQGPELLVQFQDESVVDDSQLPKDRFSAERLKGVDSTLKIQPAELGDSAMYLCASSFQGTQYFGPGTRLLVL.

V gene TRBV2 combines with J gene TRBJ2-1; 11 positions agree with TRBD2. With V trimmed by 6 bases and J by 10 bases, 11 bases remained unmatched. Germline assignment: CDR1 SNHLY and CDR2 FYNNEI. This CDR3 is built from 15 residues. CDR3 DNA: TGTGCCAGCAGATCACTAGCGGGGGCCCTCTCCGAGCAGTTCTTC. Protein: CASRSLAGALSEQFF.

The J gene is TRBJ2-3, the V gene TRBV30; D unclear. V was pared by 2 bases and J by 2 bases, with 5 bases between. The CDR3 totals 12 residues. Germline values: CDR1 GTSNPN, CDR2 SVGIG (reference sequence). CDR3 residues: CAWSWLTDTQYF. The CDR3 nucleotides are TGTGCCTGGAGTTGGCTCACAGATACGCAGTATTTT.

The V call is TRBV29-1, the J call TRBJ1-4, with 7 bases identical to TRBD1. Germline V lookup: CDR1 SQVTM, CDR2 ANQGSEA. J lost 7 bases, V lost 5 bases, and 7 bases had no gene match. This CDR3 has 13 amino acids. The CDR3 reads CSVSGTAVEKLFF. The DNA of the CDR3 is TGCAGCGTTTCCGGGACAGCGGTTGAAAAACTGTTTTTT.

CDR3 protein: CASTPGLTNTGELFF. In nucleotides, the CDR3 is TGTGCCAGCACTCCTGGGCTGACGAACACCGGGGAGCTGTTTTTT. This chain uses TRBV5-4 with TRBJ2-2, with no clear D. The V end was cut by 6 bases, the J end by 0 bases, with 12 bases between. This CDR3 is 15 amino acids long. Germline-derived CDR1 and CDR2 are SGHNT and YYREEE (reference sequence).

The chain carries TRBV18 and TRBJ2-7; 8 bases map to TRBD1. This CDR3 spans 14 amino acids. CDR1 is KGHSH, CDR2 LQKENI, per germline. V lost 3 bases, J lost 2 bases, and 3 bases stayed unmatched. CDR3 nucleotides: TGTGCCAGCTCACCCACAGGGGGGCCCTACGAGCAGTACTTC. The encoded protein is CASSPTGGPYEQYF.

DNA of the CDR3: TGTGCCAGCAGCGACAGGGGAGAGCAGTTCTTC. This sequence encodes CASSDRGEQFF. The V and J genes are TRBV7-6 and TRBJ2-1; 8 bases agree with TRBD1. This CDR3 comprises 11 residues. Losses at the gene ends were 5 bases for V and 10 bases for J; bases not matched to a gene: 1. Germline CDR1 is SGHVS and CDR2 is FNYEAQ. The full variable domain, in which reference TRBV7-6 and TRBJ2-1 provide the parts outside the CDR3, is GAGVSQSPRYKVTKRGQDVALRCDPISGHVSLYWYRQALGQGPEFLTYFNYEAQQDKSGLPNDRFSAERPEGSISTLTIQRTEQRDSAMYRCASSDRGEQFFGPGTRLTVL.

The V call is TRBV5-1, the J call TRBJ2-1; TRBD2 matches at 9 bases. Trimming cost V 1 base and J 8 bases; bases outside gene matches: 10. There are 16 residues in the CDR3. CDR1 SGHRS and CDR2 YFSETQ come from the germline V gene. CDR3 region: CASSLSSGVRGDEQFF. The CDR3, as DNA: TGCGCCAGCAGCTTGTCTAGCGGGGTGCGTGGTGATGAGCAGTTCTTC.

This chain links TRBV5-1 with TRBJ2-7; the match to TRBD1 covers 8 bases. The junction had 4 bases not matched to a gene; V was cut back by 0 bases and J by 5 bases. The CDR3 spans 14 residues. CDR1 is SGHRS and CDR2 is YFSETQ in the germline V gene. The CDR3 nucleotides read TGCGCCAGCAGCTTGGGGCAGGGGGCCCACGAGCAGTACTTC. Protein: CASSLGQGAHEQYF.